The 11 T cell receptor beta chains listed next were all sequenced from one sample in a study of T cells after yellow fever vaccination. TCRdb itself ran the 5' RACE reads through MiXCR, one entry per CDR3 protein. Of about 310,000 distinct CDR3 sequences detected, around 4% appear once; the ten largest clones hold 23%. The sample consisted of PBMCs, taken on the day of the yellow fever booster vaccination. The receptors stem from a man aged 18 to 30 who received the YFV17D yellow fever vaccine.

This clonotype was counted ten times or more. The chain carries TRBV24-1 and TRBJ2-3; 9 bases agree with TRBD1. The CDR3 length is 15 residues. From germline, CDR1 is KGHDR and CDR2 SFDVKD. Trimming removed 3 bases from V and 5 bases from J; junction bases left unmatched: 5. The CDR3 DNA sequence: TGTGCCACCAGTGATCCTGGACAGGGGATAGATACGCAGTATTTT. Protein product: CATSDPGQGIDTQYF.

This rearrangement joins TRBV12-3 or TRBV12-4 to TRBJ2-1; 7 nucleotides line up with TRBD1. The ends lost 5 bases at V and 8 bases at J; junction bases unmatched: 12. The CDR3 is 15 residues long. The CDR3 loop is CASSPGSGGLDEQFF. CDR3 DNA sequence: TGTGCCAGCAGTCCCGGGTCAGGGGGTTTGGATGAGCAGTTCTTC.

Points on this clonotype: An end of the junction does not agree with germline; a read error may underlie this. The chain carries TRBV7-7 and TRBJ2-1; TRBD2 is a possible D gene (7 bases). The CDR3 runs to 16 residues. Germline V gene sequence: CDR1 SSHAT, CDR2 FNYEAQ (reference sequence). CDR3 DNA: TGTGCTAGCAGCTTAGGCCCTAGGGGGGGGCTCAATGAGCAGTTCTTC. This sequence encodes CASSLGPRGGLNEQFF.

V gene TRBV29-1 combines with J gene TRBJ1-2; 7 bases align to TRBD1. V shed 3 bases, J shed 1 base, and the junction held 5 bases outside the gene matches. The CDR3 contains 14 residues. Per germline, CDR1 SQVTM and CDR2 ANQGSEA. Here the CDR3 reads CSVEGTANNYGYTF. Here the CDR3 DNA reads TGCAGCGTTGAGGGGACAGCGAATAACTATGGCTACACCTTC.

This clonotype was seen repeatedly, ten times or more. One end of the junction is discordant with germline, which a read error may explain. The gene calls are TRBV6-1 and TRBJ1-5; TRBD1 aligns across 8 bases. CDR3 length equals 15 residues. Germline loops: CDR1 MNHNS, CDR2 SASEGT. The CDR3 DNA follows: TGTGCCAGCAGTGTAAGTGACAGGGGCAACCAGCCCCAGCATTTT. Translating gives CASSVSDRGNQPQHF.

This clonotype was detected a few times. The rearrangement links TRBV4-2 to TRBJ1-5; TRBD1 matches at 8 bases. The ends lost 4 bases at V and 9 bases at J; junction bases unmatched: 14. This CDR3 contains 16 residues. The germline gives CDR1 LGHNA, CDR2 YNFKEQ. Written as DNA, the CDR3 is TGTGCCAGCAGCCGAAGTGGGGCCGGAGGGACAGGGCCCCAGCATTTT. Translated: CASSRSGAGGTGPQHF.

This clonotype has a count of ten or more. This chain connects TRBV14 to TRBJ1-1, with TRBD1 identical over 8 bases. V dropped 0 bases and J dropped 0; count of bases not matched to a gene: 12. Germline V gene lookup returns CDR1 SGHDN and CDR2 FVKESK. The CDR3 totals 19 residues. The DNA of the CDR3 is TGTGCCAGCAGCCAAGATTCACGCGACAGGGGTCTAATGAACACTGAAGCTTTCTTT. Its protein is CASSQDSRDRGLMNTEAFF.

This clonotype was observed at least ten times. This chain joins TRBV5-1 and TRBJ2-1, with TRBD2 matching 10 bases. The CDR3 contains 17 residues. Trimming removed 1 base from V and 3 bases from J; junction bases left unmatched: 7. Per the germline V gene, CDR1 is SGHRS and CDR2 is YFSETQ. The CDR3 nucleotides read TGCGCCAGCAGCTTGACGCGGACTAGCGGTCTCTACAATGAGCAGTTCTTC. It translates to CASSLTRTSGLYNEQFF. Full variable domain (remainder filled in from reference TRBV5-1 and TRBJ2-1): KAGVTQTPRYLIKTRGQQVTLSCSPISGHRSVSWYQQTPGQGLQFLFEYFSETQRNKGNFPGRFSGRQFSNSRSEMNVSTLELGDSALYLCASSLTRTSGLYNEQFFGPGTRLTVL.

This clonotype was counted between two and nine times. The genes are TRBV6-2 or TRBV6-3 and TRBJ1-4; 8 nucleotides match TRBD1. This CDR3 contains 15 residues. Trimming cost V 0 bases and J 4 bases; bases outside gene matches: 1. Germline CDR1 reads MNHEY; CDR2 reads SVGEGT. CDR3: CASSYSTGDNEKLFF. Written as DNA, the CDR3 is TGTGCCAGCAGTTACTCGACAGGGGATAATGAAAAACTGTTTTTT.

The chain carries TRBV6-5 and TRBJ1-1; D unresolved. The CDR3 consists of 18 residues. V shed 0 bases and J shed 0 bases, with 17 bases lying between them. Germline V lookup: CDR1 MNHEY, CDR2 SVGAGI. CDR3 in amino acids: CASSYSDTRWSMNTEAFF. CDR3 DNA: TGTGCCAGCAGTTACTCCGACACCCGCTGGAGTATGAACACTGAAGCTTTCTTT.

This clonotype appeared a few times. The genes are TRBV5-1 and TRBJ2-1; D may be TRBD2 (6 bases). Looked up from germline, CDR1 is SGHRS and CDR2 is YFSETQ. The CDR3 covers 17 residues. Trimming removed 4 bases at V and 0 bases at J, with 17 bases between. CDR3 region: CASSPTGLGDSYNEQFF. For the CDR3, the DNA is TGCGCCAGCAGCCCGACGGGACTGGGGGACTCCTACAATGAGCAGTTCTTC. The full variable domain, its missing parts supplied by reference TRBV5-1 and TRBJ2-1, is KAGVTQTPRYLIKTRGQQVTLSCSPISGHRSVSWYQQTPGQGLQFLFEYFSETQRNKGNFPGRFSGRQFSNSRSEMNVSTLELGDSALYLCASSPTGLGDSYNEQFFGPGTRLTVL.